This TCR beta chain is drawn from a study of T cells of healthy individuals. There are many counts of this clonotype. TCRdb re-derived calls from the 5' RACE reads in MiXCR, one entry per CDR3 protein. The sample shows around 90,000 distinct CDR3 sequences, approximately 5.4% of them seen only once. This TCR derives from a female donor in good health.

The CDR3 is CASFWGLKTNTGELFF. The CDR3 nucleotides read TGTGCCAGTTTTTGGGGCCTCAAAACGAACACCGGGGAGCTGTTTTTT. The gene calls are TRBV21-1 and TRBJ2-2; TRBD2 is the table's D call, not checked against the DNA. TRBV21-1 is tagged as a pseudogene. The CDR3 consists of 16 residues.